This is a list of T cell receptor beta chains from one sample in a study of Ad26.COV2.S vaccination and SARS-CoV-2 variants. Clones were sequenced by immunoSEQ multiplex PCR, and TCRdb holds only the in-frame ones, with some missing. The sample records approximately 480,000 clones, roughly 87% being singletons. The source material was peripheral blood, sampled in a trial of Ad26.COV2.S vaccine versus placebo. These receptors were collected from a person aged 18-65 years who received the Ad26.COV2.S COVID-19 vaccine or a placebo. Both conserved end residues are part of each CDR3. The D gene is left open where the match is weak. Where a row states a size, it is once, few, many or the class of an expanded clone; other rows omit it.

v_call	cdr3_length	d_call	clone_size	j_call	cdr3_nt	cdr3_aa
TRBV28	14	.	.	TRBJ2-2	TGTGCCAGCAGTGGACCTCAGAACACCGGGGAGCTGTTTTTT	CASSGPQNTGELFF
TRBV5-4	16	TRBD2	.	TRBJ2-5	TGTGCCAGCAGCAAGGGACTAGCAAACCCACAAGAGACCCAGTACTTC	CASSKGLANPQETQYF
TRBV27	14	.	.	TRBJ1-1	TGTGCCAGCAGTTCCGTAGCAGGAGCAGGAGGAGCTTTCTTT	CASSSVAGAGGAFF
TRBV5-6	12	.	.	TRBJ2-1	TGTGCCAGCAGCTTGGGACTACCCGGGGAGTTCTTC	CASSLGLPGEFF
TRBV7-2	13	.	.	TRBJ2-1	TGTGCCAGCAGCGCCCGGAGGGACGGTGAGCAGTTCTTC	CASSARRDGEQFF
TRBV14	17	TRBD1	.	TRBJ1-6	TGTGCCAGCAGCCAAGACAAGGGACAGCCGAATAATTCACCCCTCCACTTT	CASSQDKGQPNNSPLHF
TRBV18	14	.	.	TRBJ2-1	TGTGCCAGCTCACCAGGCGGAGGTGCTTACGCGCAGTTCTTC	CASSPGGGAYAQFF
TRBV11-3	15	TRBD2	.	TRBJ2-2	TGTGCCAGCAGCCCAGGACTAGCGGGACGCGGGGAGCTGTTTTTT	CASSPGLAGRGELFF
TRBV11-2	14	TRBD1	.	TRBJ2-7	TGTGCCAGCAGCACCGGGACAGGGTCCTACGAGCAGTACTTC	CASSTGTGSYEQYF
TRBV3-1/TRBV3-2	15	.	.	TRBJ1-2	TGTGCCAGCAGCCAAGCCTCTGGACACTCCGTCGGCTACACCTTC	CASSQASGHSVGYTF
TRBV2	14	TRBD2	.	TRBJ2-5	TGTGCCAGCAGTGTAGCGGGAGTTGTAGAGACCCAGTACTTC	CASSVAGVVETQYF
TRBV24-1	17	TRBD2	once	TRBJ2-1	TGTGCCACCAGTGGTTGGGCTAGCGGGAGGGAAGGAAGTGAGCAGTTCTTC	CATSGWASGREGSEQFF
TRBV5-1	13	.	.	TRBJ2-3	TGCGCCAGCAGCTTGGGGGATACAGATACGCAGTATTTT	CASSLGDTDTQYF
TRBV28	15	TRBD1	.	TRBJ1-2	TGTGCCAGCAGTTTCCCCCAGGGGGCGGTCTATGGCTACACCTTC	CASSFPQGAVYGYTF
TRBV30	14	.	.	TRBJ2-7	TGTGCCTGGAGTGTGGGGGGAGGCGGCTACGAGCAGTACTTC	CAWSVGGGGYEQYF
TRBV11-2	15	.	.	TRBJ2-5	TGTGCCAGCAGCTTAGGTTTGGTAAGGGAAGAGACCCAGTACTTC	CASSLGLVREETQYF
TRBV21-1	19	.	few	TRBJ1-3	TGTGCCAGCAGCAAAGGATTCCGGACAGGGGGAATCTCTGGAAACACCATATATTTT	CASSKGFRTGGISGNTIYF
TRBV25-1	13	.	.	TRBJ2-1	TGTGCCAGCAGTGAAGCTCCCTTGGGGGAGCAGTTCTTC	CASSEAPLGEQFF
TRBV18	15	.	.	TRBJ1-1	TGTGCCAGCTCACCACCTGGTATTTTGAACACTGAAGCTTTCTTT	CASSPPGILNTEAFF
TRBV16	15	TRBD2	.	TRBJ2-3	TGTGCCAGCAGCCAAACTAGCGGGAGTACAGATACGCAGTATTTT	CASSQTSGSTDTQYF
TRBV6-5	14	.	.	TRBJ1-2	TGTGCCAGCGGACCTGGAGGGGGTATCGAGGGCTACACCTTC	CASGPGGGIEGYTF
TRBV3-1/TRBV3-2	16	.	.	TRBJ1-3	TGTGCCAGCAGCCACCTCCGGGACATTGGTGGAAACACCATATATTTT	CASSHLRDIGGNTIYF
TRBV6-5	12	.	.	TRBJ1-2	TGTGCCACCTCTTCACCCGGGGTTGGCTACACCTTC	CATSSPGVGYTF